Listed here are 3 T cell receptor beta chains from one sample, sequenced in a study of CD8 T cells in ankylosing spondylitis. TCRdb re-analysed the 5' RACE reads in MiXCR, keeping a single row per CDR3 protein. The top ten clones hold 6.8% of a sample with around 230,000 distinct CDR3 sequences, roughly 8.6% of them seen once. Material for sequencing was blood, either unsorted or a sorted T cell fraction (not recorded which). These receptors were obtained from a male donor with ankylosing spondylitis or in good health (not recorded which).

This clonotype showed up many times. CDR3 DNA: TGCAGTGCTAGAGACCCGGACAGTGGGGAGACCCAGTACTTC. Amino acid sequence: CSARDPDSGETQYF. The gene calls are TRBV20-1 and TRBJ2-5; tentative D call: TRBD1 (6 bases). Germline V lookup: CDR1 DFQATT, CDR2 SNEGSKA (reference sequence). V was clipped by 0 bases and J by 5 bases, with 13 bases between them. This CDR3 has 14 residues.

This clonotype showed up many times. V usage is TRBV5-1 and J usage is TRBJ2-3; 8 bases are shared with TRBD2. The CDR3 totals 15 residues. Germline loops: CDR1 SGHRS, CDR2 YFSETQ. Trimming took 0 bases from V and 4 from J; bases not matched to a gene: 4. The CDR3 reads CASSLERGISDTQYF. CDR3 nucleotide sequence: TGCGCCAGCAGCTTGGAGCGGGGGATATCAGATACGCAGTATTTT. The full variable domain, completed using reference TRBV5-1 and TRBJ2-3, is KAGVTQTPRYLIKTRGQQVTLSCSPISGHRSVSWYQQTPGQGLQFLFEYFSETQRNKGNFPGRFSGRQFSNSRSEMNVSTLELGDSALYLCASSLERGISDTQYFGPGTRLTVL.

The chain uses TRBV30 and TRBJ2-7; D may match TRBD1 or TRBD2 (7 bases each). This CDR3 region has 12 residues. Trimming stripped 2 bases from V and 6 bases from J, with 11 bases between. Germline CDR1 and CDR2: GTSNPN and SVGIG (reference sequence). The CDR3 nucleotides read TGTGCCTGGAGTTTCAGGGGGGGCGAGCAGTACTTC. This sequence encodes CAWSFRGGEQYF.